This TCR beta chain is from a study of blood T cell repertoires in COVID-19. This clone was detected a few times. The V gene's germline CDR1 is SGHAT and CDR2 FQNNGV. The CDR3 loop spans 15 amino acids. The V and J ends lost 6 bases and 2 bases respectively, with 17 bases between them. In the original processing: Reference gene primer amplification gave estimated nucleated cell counts. Here immunoSEQ multiplex PCR was the method, and the copy in TCRdb shows in-frame clones only, minus some. That table is the source of V, J and clone size, and D and trimming were worked out from the DNA. The table lists 40,000 or so clones, around 90% of them singletons.

Sequenced input: peripheral blood. This clonotype was sampled from a man aged 45-60 years with active COVID-19. The chain uses TRBV11-2 and TRBJ2-7; D might be TRBD2 (5 bases). DNA for the CDR3: TGTGCCAGCAGAGCTTTGGTGCGAGGGCCCTACGAGCAGTACTTC. Its protein product is CASRALVRGPYEQYF.